These T cell receptor beta chains were read from a single sample in a study of blood T cell repertoires in COVID-19. Clones were read by immunoSEQ multiplex PCR, and TCRdb kept only the in-frame ones, dropping some. The sample has just over 150,000 clones; 82% are singletons. Sequences were obtained from peripheral blood. These receptors all stem from a woman aged 40 to 55 with COVID-19, enrolled during active disease. The CDR3 runs from the conserved cysteine through the conserved F or W. Fields, in order: V gene, D gene, clone size, J gene, CDR3 DNA, CDR3 protein. D genes are given only for firm matches. Clone size is shown for a subset of rows, as once, few, many or a class of expanded clone.

TRBV14	-	-	TRBJ1-3	TGTGCCAGCAGCCAATTACCGGGCTCTGGAAACACCATATATTTT	CASSQLPGSGNTIYF
TRBV5-5	-	-	TRBJ2-6	TGTGCCAGCACCCTGGTACTTACTGGGGCCAACGTCCTGACTTTC	CASTLVLTGANVLTF
TRBV6-6	-	-	TRBJ1-6	TGTGCCAGCAGTTCAACCGGGACAACCAATTCACCCCTCCACTTT	CASSSTGTTNSPLHF
TRBV9	TRBD2	-	TRBJ2-1	TGTGCCAGCAGCGTAGAACTAGCGGGGGGAGAGGAGCAGTTCTTC	CASSVELAGGEEQFF
TRBV19	-	few	TRBJ1-5	TGTGCCAGTAGTTTCGTAACAGATAATCAGCCCCAGCATTTT	CASSFVTDNQPQHF
TRBV4-2	-	few	TRBJ1-1	TGTGCCAGCAGCCACTCTGCGGGGAACACTGAAGCTTTCTTT	CASSHSAGNTEAFF
TRBV5-4	-	-	TRBJ1-4	TGTGCCAGCAGCCCGGAGGGGAATGAAAAACTGTTTTTT	CASSPEGNEKLFF
TRBV3-1/TRBV3-2	-	-	TRBJ1-3	TGTGCCAGCAGCCAAGTTCTACGGTCTGGAAACACCATATATTTT	CASSQVLRSGNTIYF
TRBV20-1	-	-	TRBJ1-6	TGCAGTGCTAGTAGGGGTTTCTATAATTCACCCCTCCACTTT	CSASRGFYNSPLHF
TRBV6-1	-	-	TRBJ1-5	TGTGCCAGCAGTGAAGTTTGGCAGGGCGCTTTCGGTCAGCCCCAGCATTTT	CASSEVWQGAFGQPQHF
TRBV5-1	-	few	TRBJ1-2	TGCGCCAGCCGCGTGACAGAAGCTAACTATGGCTACACCTTC	CASRVTEANYGYTF
TRBV7-6	TRBD1	once	TRBJ2-5	TGTGCCAGCAGCGGCCGGGACAGTCTGAAAGAGACCCAGTACTTC	CASSGRDSLKETQYF
TRBV5-6	TRBD2	-	TRBJ2-1	TGTGCCAGCAGCTTGGGTGGGACTAGCGGAGTTTACAATGAGCAGTTCTTC	CASSLGGTSGVYNEQFF
TRBV18	TRBD1	-	TRBJ2-3	TGTGCCAGCTCACCCCAGGGGGTAGTCACAGATACGCAGTATTTT	CASSPQGVVTDTQYF
TRBV30	-	-	TRBJ1-5	TGTGCCTGGAGTCCCAATAGCAATCAGCCCCAGCATTTT	CAWSPNSNQPQHF
TRBV30	-	-	TRBJ1-3	TGTGCCCTGGGTCAGTGGAGGGGTAGCTCTGGAAACACCATATATTTT	CALGQWRGSSGNTIYF
TRBV19	-	-	TRBJ2-7	TGTGCCAGTAGTGAATGGACGGCCCCGGGGAGCGAGCAGTACTTC	CASSEWTAPGSEQYF
TRBV19	-	-	TRBJ1-1	TGTGCCATATCGTTGGGGGGACCGAACACTGAAGCTTTCTTT	CAISLGGPNTEAFF
TRBV19	TRBD1	-	TRBJ2-1	TGTGCCAGTAGTTGGACAGGGAACAATGAGCAGTTCTTC	CASSWTGNNEQFF
TRBV19	-	-	TRBJ2-1	TGTGCCAGTAGTGCCTCGAGAGGGATGGACAATGAGCAGTTCTTC	CASSASRGMDNEQFF
TRBV12-3/TRBV12-4	-	-	TRBJ1-4	TGTGCCAGCAGTTTCGGGATTGGGAAACTGTTTTTT	CASSFGIGKLFF
TRBV30	TRBD1	-	TRBJ1-2	TGTGCCTGGAGTAACGACAGGGCCTATGGCTACACCTTC	CAWSNDRAYGYTF
TRBV7-2	-	-	TRBJ2-2	TGTGCCAGCAGTCGTCCACTGAACACCGGGGAGCTGTTTTTT	CASSRPLNTGELFF
TRBV19	TRBD1	-	TRBJ1-2	TGTGCCAGTAGCCGAATCGGACAGGCCCATGGCTACACCTTC	CASSRIGQAHGYTF
TRBV24-1	TRBD1	many	TRBJ2-7	TGTGCCACCAGTGACCCGGGGACAGGGTGGCACGAGCAGTACTTC	CATSDPGTGWHEQYF
TRBV3-1/TRBV3-2	-	-	TRBJ1-3	TGTGCCAGCAGCCAAGATGACGGGGAGAACACCATATATTTT	CASSQDDGENTIYF
TRBV30	TRBD1	few	TRBJ1-5	TGTGCCTGGAGGGGACAGGGACAAAGCAATCAGCCCCAGCATTTT	CAWRGQGQSNQPQHF
TRBV19	-	-	TRBJ1-6	TGTGCCAGTAGTATGTCGACAGGTCGGAATTCACCCCTCCACTTT	CASSMSTGRNSPLHF
TRBV15	-	-	TRBJ2-1	TGTGCCACCAGGCTAGCTCCCTACAATGAGCAGTTCTTC	CATRLAPYNEQFF
TRBV7-2	-	-	TRBJ1-2	TGTGCCAGCAGCTTAGGGACTGGATTCTATGGCTACACCTTC	CASSLGTGFYGYTF
TRBV6-1	TRBD2	-	TRBJ2-2	TGTGCCAGCAGTGACCCAGCGGGAGCGAACACCGGGGAGCTGTTTTTT	CASSDPAGANTGELFF
TRBV27	-	-	TRBJ2-1	TGTGCCAGCAGTTCCGACTTGAATGAGCAGTTCTTC	CASSSDLNEQFF
TRBV4-1	TRBD1	-	TRBJ2-1	TGCGCCAGCAGCCACGGGGGGACAGGGCGCAATGAGCAGTTCTTC	CASSHGGTGRNEQFF
TRBV3-1/TRBV3-2	TRBD2	-	TRBJ2-5	TGTGCCAGCAGCCGGGACGGGGGGAAACAAGAGACCCAGTACTTC	CASSRDGGKQETQYF
TRBV5-1	TRBD1	-	TRBJ2-7	TGCGCCAGCAGGACAGGGAGCTCTACCGAGCAGTACTTC	CASRTGSSTEQYF
TRBV3-1/TRBV3-2	-	-	TRBJ2-1	TGTGCCAGCAGCCAGTCGTATGAGCAGTTCTTC	CASSQSYEQFF
TRBV5-1	-	once	TRBJ2-2	TGCGCCAGCAGCTCTTGGCCCGGGACTGCGAACACCGGGGAGCTGTTTTTT	CASSSWPGTANTGELFF
TRBV9	-	-	TRBJ2-3	TGTGCCAGCAGCGCCTCTTTCGCGGATACGCAGTATTTT	CASSASFADTQYF
TRBV7-9	-	-	TRBJ1-1	TGTGCCAGCAGACAGACGGTGAACACTGAAGCTTTCTTT	CASRQTVNTEAFF
TRBV3-1/TRBV3-2	-	-	TRBJ2-1	TGTGCCAGCAGCCAATTTGAGGCTTCCTACAATGAGCAGTTCTTC	CASSQFEASYNEQFF
TRBV3-1/TRBV3-2	TRBD2	-	TRBJ2-3	TGTGCCAGCAGCCAGCCAGCGGGGGGCACAGATACGCAGTATTTT	CASSQPAGGTDTQYF
TRBV7-9	TRBD2	once	TRBJ2-7	TGTGCCAGCAGCCTTGGACTAGCGGTTACTCCGTACGAGCAGTACTTC	CASSLGLAVTPYEQYF
TRBV6-1	TRBD1	few	TRBJ1-2	TGTGCCAGCAGTGAATGGGACAGACTTTTTTACTATGGCTACACCTTC	CASSEWDRLFYYGYTF
TRBV15	-	-	TRBJ2-5	TGTGCCACCAGCAGCCCCTGGGGGCGGGAGACCCAGTACTTC	CATSSPWGRETQYF
TRBV3-1/TRBV3-2	TRBD2	-	TRBJ2-2	TGTGCCAGCAGCCAAGGCCGGGGACTAGCGGGAGGCTACGGGTTTTTT	CASSQGRGLAGGYGFF
TRBV19	TRBD2	once	TRBJ2-3	TGTGCCACCGGGACTAGCGGCACAGATACGCAGTATTTT	CATGTSGTDTQYF
TRBV6-1	-	-	TRBJ1-2	TGTGCCAGCAGTGAAACCGGGATCGGGCCCAACTATGGCTACACCTTC	CASSETGIGPNYGYTF
TRBV27	-	-	TRBJ2-7	TGTGCCAGCAGTTTAAGTGGGACTCGCTACTACGAGCAGTACTTC	CASSLSGTRYYEQYF
TRBV12-5	-	-	TRBJ2-6	TGTGCTAGTGGTTCCCTGGCGGCAGCCCGAGCGAGGGCCAACGTCCTGACTTTC	CASGSLAAARARANVLTF
TRBV5-1	TRBD1	-	TRBJ2-4	TGCGCCAGCAGCCCGACAGGGGGCGCGCGCAACATTCAGTACTTC	CASSPTGGARNIQYF
TRBV6-6	TRBD2	-	TRBJ2-3	TGTGCCAGTAGGAGCCTCAAGCGGGAGGGCCTTCGAACGCAGTATTTT	CASRSLKREGLRTQYF
TRBV27	-	-	TRBJ2-3	TGTGCCAGCAGTTTAAGGCGGGCCGGCACAGATACGCAGTATTTT	CASSLRRAGTDTQYF
TRBV29-1	-	-	TRBJ2-1	TGCAGCTTTGGGGCAGGGAACAATGAGCAGTTCTTC	CSFGAGNNEQFF
TRBV11-2	TRBD2	-	TRBJ2-5	TGTGCCAGCAGAGCCCCGAACTTAGCGGGAGGGGGAGAGACCCAGTACTTC	CASRAPNLAGGGETQYF
TRBV6-2/TRBV6-3	-	-	TRBJ1-5	TGTGCCAGCAGTTACGATTTACAGGGAGAGCAGCCCCAGCATTTT	CASSYDLQGEQPQHF